The sequence of this T cell receptor (beta chain) was determined in a study of immune evolution from preneoplasia to lung adenocarcinoma. The assay was immunoSEQ multiplex PCR, and TCRdb's table has in-frame clones only and misses some. The table has 8,000 or so clones, around 81% seen once. Concerning this clone itself: Its antigen is unknown.

CDR3 length: 14 residues. Germline V gene lookup returns CDR1 SNHLY and CDR2 FYNNEI. V lost 3 bases to trimming and J lost 0 bases, with 3 bases between them. Study-wide results and limits: From normal lung to invasive adenocarcinoma, top clone frequencies appeared to decrease.

This clonotype was obtained from a person in their fifties with lung adenocarcinoma. The V gene is TRBV2, the J gene TRBJ2-6; D not resolved. The sequenced material came from FFPE invasive lung adenocarcinoma tissue. The chain's CDR3 is CASSESSGANVLTF. CDR3 sequence (DNA): TGTGCCAGCAGTGAGAGCTCTGGGGCCAACGTCCTGACTTTC.